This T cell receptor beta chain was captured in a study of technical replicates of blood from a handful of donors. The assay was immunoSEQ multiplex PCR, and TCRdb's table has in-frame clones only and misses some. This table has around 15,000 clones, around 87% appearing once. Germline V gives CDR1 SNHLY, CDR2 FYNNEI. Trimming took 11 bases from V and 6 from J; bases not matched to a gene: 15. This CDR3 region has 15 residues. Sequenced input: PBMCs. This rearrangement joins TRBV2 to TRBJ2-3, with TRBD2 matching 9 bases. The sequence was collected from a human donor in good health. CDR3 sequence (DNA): TGTGCCTTTAAGACTAGCGGTCTGGGGGCTGATACGCAGTATTTT. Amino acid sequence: CAFKTSGLGADTQYF.